This record covers a single TCR beta chain. The data were obtained in a study of CD8+ T cells in alopecia areata. Treatment here: oral pan-JAK inhibitor, 5-10 mg twice daily. In germline, CDR1 is SQVTM, CDR2 ANQGSEA. Deletions cut 5 bases from V and 3 bases from J, with 9 bases between. The CDR3 has 12 amino acids. Extraction and reverse transcription of RNA yielded cDNA as the sequencing template. Sequencing was performed with immunoSEQ multiplex PCR; in TCRdb, only in-frame clones are kept and a portion is missing. Of 200,000 to 250,000 clones in the sample, about three fifths are singletons; the top ten hold roughly 1.5%.

This chain uses TRBV29-1 with TRBJ2-3; D not certain. This receptor was taken from a human donor with alopecia areata. The material sequenced was CD4+ T cells sorted from blood, taken at week 4, from a patient treated with tofacitinib. CDR3: CSVRVDTDTQYF. Written as DNA, the CDR3 is TGCAGCGTTCGGGTAGATACAGATACGCAGTATTTT.